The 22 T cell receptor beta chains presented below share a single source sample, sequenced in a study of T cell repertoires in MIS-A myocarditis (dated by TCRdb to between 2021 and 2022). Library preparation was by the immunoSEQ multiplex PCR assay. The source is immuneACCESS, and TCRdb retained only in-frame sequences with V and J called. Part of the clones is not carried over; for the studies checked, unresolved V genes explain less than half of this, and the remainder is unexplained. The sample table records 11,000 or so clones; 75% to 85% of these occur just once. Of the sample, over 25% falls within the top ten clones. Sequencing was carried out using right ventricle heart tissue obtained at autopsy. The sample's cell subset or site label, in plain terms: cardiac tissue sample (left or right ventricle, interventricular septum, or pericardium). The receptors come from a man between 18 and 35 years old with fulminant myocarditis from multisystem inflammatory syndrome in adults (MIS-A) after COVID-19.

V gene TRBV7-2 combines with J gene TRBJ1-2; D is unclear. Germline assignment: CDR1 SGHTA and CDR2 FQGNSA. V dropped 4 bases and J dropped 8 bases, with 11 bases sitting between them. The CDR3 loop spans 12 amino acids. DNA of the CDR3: TGTGCCAGCAGCTCCTCAACAGCAGGCTACACCTTC. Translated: CASSSSTAGYTF.

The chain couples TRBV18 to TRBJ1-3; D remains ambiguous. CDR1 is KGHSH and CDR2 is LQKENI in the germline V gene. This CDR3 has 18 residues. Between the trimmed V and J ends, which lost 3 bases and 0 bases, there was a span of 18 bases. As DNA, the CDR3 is TGTGCCAGCTCACCGCAAATTGGAGGCCAAAGCTCTGGAAACACCATATATTTT. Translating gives CASSPQIGGQSSGNTIYF.

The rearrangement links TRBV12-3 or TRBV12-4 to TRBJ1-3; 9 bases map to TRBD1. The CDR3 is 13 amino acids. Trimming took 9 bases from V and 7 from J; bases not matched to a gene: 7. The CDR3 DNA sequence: TGTGCCAGATTAAACAGGGGGCCCAACACCATATATTTT. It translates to CARLNRGPNTIYF.

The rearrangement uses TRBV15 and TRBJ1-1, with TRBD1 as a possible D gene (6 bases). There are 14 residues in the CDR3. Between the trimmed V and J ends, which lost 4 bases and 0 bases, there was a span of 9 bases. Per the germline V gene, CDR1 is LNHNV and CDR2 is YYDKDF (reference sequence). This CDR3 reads CATSKRGMNTEAFF. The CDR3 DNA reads TGTGCCACCAGCAAGAGGGGGATGAACACTGAAGCTTTCTTT.

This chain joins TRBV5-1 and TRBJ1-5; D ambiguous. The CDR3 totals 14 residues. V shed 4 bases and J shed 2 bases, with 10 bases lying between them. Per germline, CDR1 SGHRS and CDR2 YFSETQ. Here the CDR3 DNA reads TGCGCCAGCAGCGAAGGGTCGGGCAATCAGCCCCAGCATTTT. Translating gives CASSEGSGNQPQHF.

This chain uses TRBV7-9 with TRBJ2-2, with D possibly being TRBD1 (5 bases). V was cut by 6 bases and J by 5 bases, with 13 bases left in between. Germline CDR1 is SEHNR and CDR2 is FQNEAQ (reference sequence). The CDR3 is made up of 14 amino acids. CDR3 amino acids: CASRLAQGTGELFF. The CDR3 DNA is TGTGCCAGCAGGCTGGCTCAGGGAACCGGGGAGCTGTTTTTT.

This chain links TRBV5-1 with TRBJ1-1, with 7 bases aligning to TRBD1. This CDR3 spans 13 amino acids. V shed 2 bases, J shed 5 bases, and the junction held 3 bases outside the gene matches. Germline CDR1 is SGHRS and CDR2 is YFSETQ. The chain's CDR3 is CASSLNRGTEAFF. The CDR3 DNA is TGCGCCAGCAGCTTAAACAGGGGAACTGAAGCTTTCTTT.

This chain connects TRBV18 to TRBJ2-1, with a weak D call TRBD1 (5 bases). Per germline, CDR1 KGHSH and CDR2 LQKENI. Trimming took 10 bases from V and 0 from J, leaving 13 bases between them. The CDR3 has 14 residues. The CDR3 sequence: CAIGRTRSYNEQFF. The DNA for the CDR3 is TGTGCCATAGGTAGGACACGCTCCTACAATGAGCAGTTCTTC.

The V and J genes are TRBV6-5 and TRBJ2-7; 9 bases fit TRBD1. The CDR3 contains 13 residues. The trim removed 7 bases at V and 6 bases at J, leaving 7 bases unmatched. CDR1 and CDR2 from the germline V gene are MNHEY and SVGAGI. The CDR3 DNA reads TGTGCCAGCACCAGGGACAGGGTGGGCGAGCAGTACTTC. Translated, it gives CASTRDRVGEQYF.

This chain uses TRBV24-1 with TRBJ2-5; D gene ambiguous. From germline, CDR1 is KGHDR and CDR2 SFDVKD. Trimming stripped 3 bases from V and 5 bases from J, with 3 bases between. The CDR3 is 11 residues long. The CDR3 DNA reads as TGTGCCACCAGTGATCGGGAGACCCAGTACTTC. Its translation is CATSDRETQYF.

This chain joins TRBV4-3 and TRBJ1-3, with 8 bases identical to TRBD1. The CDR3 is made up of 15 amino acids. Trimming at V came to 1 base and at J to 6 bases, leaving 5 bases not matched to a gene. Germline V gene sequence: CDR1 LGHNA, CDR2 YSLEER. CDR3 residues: CASSQGRGQENTIYF. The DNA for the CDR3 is TGCGCCAGCAGCCAAGGGAGGGGACAGGAAAACACCATATATTTT.

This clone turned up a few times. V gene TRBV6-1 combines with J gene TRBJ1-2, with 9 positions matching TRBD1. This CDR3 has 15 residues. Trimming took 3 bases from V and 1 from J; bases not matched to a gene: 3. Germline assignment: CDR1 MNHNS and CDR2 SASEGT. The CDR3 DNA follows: TGTGCCAGCAGTGAGGGACAGGGAAATAACTATGGCTACACCTTC. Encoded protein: CASSEGQGNNYGYTF.

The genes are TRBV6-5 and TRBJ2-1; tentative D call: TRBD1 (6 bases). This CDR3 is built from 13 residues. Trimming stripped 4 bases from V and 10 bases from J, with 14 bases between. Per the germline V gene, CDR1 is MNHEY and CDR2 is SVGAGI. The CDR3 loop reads CASSLGGGAEQFF. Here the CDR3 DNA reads TGTGCCAGCAGTTTAGGGGGTGGGGCAGAGCAGTTCTTC.

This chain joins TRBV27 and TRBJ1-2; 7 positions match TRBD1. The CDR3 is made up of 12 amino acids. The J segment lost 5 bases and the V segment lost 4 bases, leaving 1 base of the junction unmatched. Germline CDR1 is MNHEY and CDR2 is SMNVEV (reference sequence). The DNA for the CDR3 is TGTGCCAGCAGTTCGACAGGGTATGGCTACACCTTC. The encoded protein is CASSSTGYGYTF.

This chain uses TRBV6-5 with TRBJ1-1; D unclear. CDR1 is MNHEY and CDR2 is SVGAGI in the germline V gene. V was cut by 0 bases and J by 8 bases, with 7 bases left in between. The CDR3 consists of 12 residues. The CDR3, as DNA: TGTGCCAGCAGTTACTCCCGGGCAGAAGCTTTCTTT. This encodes CASSYSRAEAFF.

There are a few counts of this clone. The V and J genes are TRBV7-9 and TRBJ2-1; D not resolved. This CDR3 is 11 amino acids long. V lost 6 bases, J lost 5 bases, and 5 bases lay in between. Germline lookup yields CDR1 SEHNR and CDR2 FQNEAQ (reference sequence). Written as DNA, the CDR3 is TGTGCCAGCAGACCCGACAATGAGCAGTTCTTC. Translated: CASRPDNEQFF.

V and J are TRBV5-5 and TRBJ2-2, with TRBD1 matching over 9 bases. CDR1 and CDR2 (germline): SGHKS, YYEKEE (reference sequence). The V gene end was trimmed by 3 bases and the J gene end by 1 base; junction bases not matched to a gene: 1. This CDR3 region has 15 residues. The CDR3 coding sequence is TGTGCCAGCAGCTGGACAGGGGAGAACACCGGGGAGCTGTTTTTT. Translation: CASSWTGENTGELFF.

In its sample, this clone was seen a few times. CDR3 sequence (DNA): TGTGCCAGCCCCGGGACAGCTATGAACACCGGGGAGCTGTTTTTT. It is translated as CASPGTAMNTGELFF. The chain joins TRBV7-2 to TRBJ2-2; 7 nucleotides align to TRBD1. Germline assignment: CDR1 SGHTA and CDR2 FQGNSA. V was clipped by 8 bases and J by 1 base; unmatched bases: 7. The CDR3 is 15 residues long.

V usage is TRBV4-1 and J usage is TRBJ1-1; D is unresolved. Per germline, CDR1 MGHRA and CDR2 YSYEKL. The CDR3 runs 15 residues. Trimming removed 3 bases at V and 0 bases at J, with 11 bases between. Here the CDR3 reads CASSHDENVNTEAFF. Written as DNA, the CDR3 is TGCGCCAGCAGCCACGATGAGAACGTGAACACTGAAGCTTTCTTT.

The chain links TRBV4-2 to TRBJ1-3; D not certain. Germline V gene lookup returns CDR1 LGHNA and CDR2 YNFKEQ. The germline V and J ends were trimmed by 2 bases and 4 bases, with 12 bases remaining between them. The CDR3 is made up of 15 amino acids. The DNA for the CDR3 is TGTGCCAGCAGCCAAATACAGACCCAGGGAAACACCATATATTTT. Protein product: CASSQIQTQGNTIYF.

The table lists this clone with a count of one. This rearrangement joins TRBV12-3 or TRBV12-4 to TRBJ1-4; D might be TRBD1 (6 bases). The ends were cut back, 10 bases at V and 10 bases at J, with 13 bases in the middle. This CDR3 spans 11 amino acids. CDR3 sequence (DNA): TGTGCCACCAGGGTACAGGGAAAACTGTTTTTT. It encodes CATRVQGKLFF.

The CDR3 nucleotides read TGCGCCAGCAGCTTGCAGAATAGCGGGATTGGGAGCTCCTACGAGCAGTACTTC. It translates to CASSLQNSGIGSSYEQYF. V and J are TRBV5-1 and TRBJ2-7, with 8 positions matching TRBD2. V trimming: 1 base; J trimming: 0 bases; junction bases outside the gene matches: 12. The CDR3 length is 18 residues. Germline V gene lookup returns CDR1 SGHRS and CDR2 YFSETQ.